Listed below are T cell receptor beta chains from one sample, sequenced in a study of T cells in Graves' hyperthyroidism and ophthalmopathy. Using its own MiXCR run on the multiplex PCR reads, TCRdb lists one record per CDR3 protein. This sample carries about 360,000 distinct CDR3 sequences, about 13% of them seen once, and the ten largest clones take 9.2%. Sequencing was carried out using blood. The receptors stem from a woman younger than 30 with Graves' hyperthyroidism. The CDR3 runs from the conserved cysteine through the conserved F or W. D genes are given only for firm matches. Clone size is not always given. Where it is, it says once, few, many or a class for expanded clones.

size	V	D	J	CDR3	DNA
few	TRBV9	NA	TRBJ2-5	CASSVDGRFEETQYF	TGTGCCAGCAGCGTAGATGGTCGTTTCGAGGAGACCCAGTACTTC
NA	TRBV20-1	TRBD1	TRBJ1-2	CSAGTGGGQGAINYGYTF	TGCAGTGCTGGAACCGGCGGGGGACAGGGGGCGATTAACTATGGCTACACCTTC
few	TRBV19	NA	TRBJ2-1	CASSIGSRPMSSYNEQFF	TGTGCCAGTAGTATCGGGTCGCGGCCCATGAGCTCCTACAATGAGCAGTTCTTC
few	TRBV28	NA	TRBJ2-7	CASSLGGTQHYEQYF	TGTGCCAGCAGTCTTGGGGGAACACAGCACTACGAGCAGTACTTC
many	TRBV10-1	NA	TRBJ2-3	CASSESTDTQYF	TGCGCCAGCAGTGAGAGCACAGATACGCAGTATTTT
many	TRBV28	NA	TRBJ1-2	CASSFPTYRGYGYTF	TGTGCCAGCAGTTTTCCGACATATAGGGGCTATGGCTACACCTTC
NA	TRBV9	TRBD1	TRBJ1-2	CASSQTTGDGYTF	TGTGCCAGCAGCCAAACAACAGGGGATGGCTACACCTTC
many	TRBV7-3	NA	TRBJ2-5	CASSVGDQETQYF	TGTGCCAGCAGCGTGGGAGACCAAGAGACCCAGTACTTC
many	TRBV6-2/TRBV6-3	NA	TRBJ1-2	CASRQQGRDGYTF	TGTGCCAGCAGACAACAGGGAAGGGATGGCTACACCTTC
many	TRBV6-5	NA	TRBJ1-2	CASSYSGSLYGYTF	TGTGCCAGCAGTTACTCAGGTAGTCTCTACGGCTACACCTTC
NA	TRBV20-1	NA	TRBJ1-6	CSARPRHNSPLHF	TGCAGTGCTAGACCCAGACATAATTCACCCCTCCACTTT
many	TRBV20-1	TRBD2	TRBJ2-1	CSALPPRGGGEQFF	TGCAGTGCTCTACCCCCCCGGGGCGGGGGTGAGCAGTTCTTC
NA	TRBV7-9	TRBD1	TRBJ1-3	CASSQTTGGNGNTIYF	TGTGCCAGCAGCCAAACGACAGGGGGTAATGGAAACACCATATATTTT
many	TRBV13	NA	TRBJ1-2	CASTYGRQFNYGYTF	TGTGCCAGCACCTATGGGCGGCAGTTCAACTATGGCTACACCTTC
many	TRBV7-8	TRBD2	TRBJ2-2	CASSRTSGRDLGELFF	TGTGCCAGCAGCCGTACTAGCGGGAGAGATCTCGGGGAGCTGTTTTTT
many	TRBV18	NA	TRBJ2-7	CASSPYPSYEQYF	TGTGCCAGCTCACCGTATCCGTCCTACGAGCAGTACTTC
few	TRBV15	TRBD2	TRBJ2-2	CATTLGLAGGELFF	TGTGCCACTACCTTGGGGTTAGCGGGGGGGGAGCTGTTTTTT
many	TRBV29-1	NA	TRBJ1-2	CSVEVAPDYGYTF	TGCAGCGTTGAAGTGGCCCCCGACTATGGCTACACCTTC
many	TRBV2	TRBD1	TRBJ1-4	CASSGQGAVDKLFF	TGTGCCAGCAGTGGGCAGGGGGCCGTTGACAAACTGTTTTTT
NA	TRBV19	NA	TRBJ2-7	CASSMKLRYEQYF	TGTGCCAGTAGTATGAAGCTAAGATACGAGCAGTACTTC
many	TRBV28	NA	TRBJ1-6	CASSLGELNSPLHF	TGTGCCAGCAGTTTGGGGGAATTAAATTCACCCCTCCACTTT
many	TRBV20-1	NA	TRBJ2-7	CSAKGRTFYEQYF	TGCAGTGCCAAGGGTCGGACCTTCTACGAGCAGTACTTC
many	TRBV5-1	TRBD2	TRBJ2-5	CASSLETAGEQETQYF	TGCGCCAGCAGCTTGGAGACAGCGGGAGAACAGGAGACCCAGTACTTC
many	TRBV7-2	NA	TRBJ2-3	CASARARYTDTQYF	TGTGCCAGCGCCAGGGCGCGGTACACAGATACGCAGTATTTT
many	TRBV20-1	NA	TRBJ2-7	CSARNLDYEQYF	TGCAGTGCTAGGAATCTTGACTACGAGCAGTACTTC
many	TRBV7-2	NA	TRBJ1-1	CASIGLGTEAFF	TGTGCCAGCATCGGCTTGGGCACTGAAGCTTTCTTT
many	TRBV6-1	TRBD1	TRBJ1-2	CASSGTGGDYGYTF	TGTGCCAGCAGTGGGACAGGGGGGGACTATGGCTACACCTTC
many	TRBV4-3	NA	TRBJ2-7	CASSQFPLVAQGRRYEQYF	TGCGCCAGCAGCCAATTCCCCTTGGTGGCGCAGGGCAGGAGGTACGAGCAGTACTTC
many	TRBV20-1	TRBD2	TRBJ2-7	CSAGLAGNSYEQYF	TGCAGTGCTGGATTAGCGGGGAACTCCTACGAGCAGTACTTC
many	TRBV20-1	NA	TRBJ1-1	CSARARARTNTEAFF	TGCAGTGCTAGGGCTAGGGCCCGAACGAACACTGAAGCTTTCTTT
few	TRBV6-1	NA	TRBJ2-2	CASGWNTGGLFF	TGTGCCAGCGGCTGGAACACCGGGGGGCTGTTTTTT
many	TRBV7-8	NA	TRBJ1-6	CASRLGPDRGSPLHF	TGTGCCAGCAGACTAGGCCCGGACCGGGGTTCACCCCTCCACTTT
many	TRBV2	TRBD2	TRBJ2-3	CASKGLAGPDTQYF	TGTGCCAGCAAGGGACTAGCGGGGCCGGATACGCAGTATTTT
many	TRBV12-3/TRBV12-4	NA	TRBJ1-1	CASTLPRGTEAFF	TGTGCCAGCACTCTACCTCGAGGGACGGAAGCTTTCTTT
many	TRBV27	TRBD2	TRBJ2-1	CASSQGTSGNNEQFF	TGTGCCAGCAGCCAAGGGACTAGCGGTAACAATGAGCAGTTCTTC
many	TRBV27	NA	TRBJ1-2	CASSSRPAYGYTF	TGTGCCAGCAGTTCCAGGCCCGCGTATGGCTACACCTTC
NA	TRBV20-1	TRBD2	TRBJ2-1	CSARDNSGAGAYNEQFF	TGCAGTGCTAGAGATAATTCGGGAGCGGGAGCCTACAATGAGCAGTTCTTC
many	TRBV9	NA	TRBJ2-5	CASSVSGGETQYF	TGTGCCAGCAGCGTAAGTGGGGGAGAGACCCAGTACTTC
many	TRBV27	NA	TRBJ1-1	CASSEGPLTEAFF	TGTGCCAGCAGTGAGGGCCCGCTGACTGAAGCTTTCTTT
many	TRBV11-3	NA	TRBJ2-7	CASSLGPREQYF	TGTGCCAGCAGCTTGGGTCCTCGGGAGCAGTACTTC
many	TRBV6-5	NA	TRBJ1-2	CASSYEGSGYYGYTF	TGTGCCAGCAGTTACGAGGGGAGTGGGTACTATGGCTACACCTTC
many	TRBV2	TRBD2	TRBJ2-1	CASSDRGLADYSEQFF	TGTGCCAGCAGTGACAGGGGACTAGCAGACTACAGTGAGCAGTTCTTC
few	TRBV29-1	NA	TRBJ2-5	CSVERSGGQETQYF	TGCAGCGTTGAAAGATCTGGGGGCCAAGAGACCCAGTACTTC
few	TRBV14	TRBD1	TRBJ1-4	CASSPLPGQREKLFF	TGTGCCAGCAGCCCCCTTCCGGGACAGAGGGAAAAACTGTTTTTT
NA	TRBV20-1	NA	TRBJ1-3	CSAGTGIGISGNTIYF	TGCAGTGCTGGTACAGGCATTGGGATTTCTGGAAACACCATATATTTT
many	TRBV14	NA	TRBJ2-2	CASSATRRTGELFF	TGTGCCAGCAGCGCGACTCGAAGGACCGGGGAGCTGTTTTTT
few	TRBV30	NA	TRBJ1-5	CAWSWQGGQPQHF	TGTGCCTGGAGTTGGCAGGGAGGTCAGCCCCAGCATTTT
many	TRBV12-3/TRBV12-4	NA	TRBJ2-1	CASSAGQPYNEQFF	TGTGCCAGCAGTGCTGGACAGCCCTACAATGAGCAGTTCTTC
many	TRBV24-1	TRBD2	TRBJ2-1	CATSDREGLAAYNEQFF	TGTGCCACCAGTGACCGCGAGGGACTAGCGGCATACAATGAGCAGTTCTTC
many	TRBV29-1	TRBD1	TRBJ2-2	CSGGTGQNTGELFF	TGCAGCGGCGGGACAGGGCAGAACACCGGGGAGCTGTTTTTT